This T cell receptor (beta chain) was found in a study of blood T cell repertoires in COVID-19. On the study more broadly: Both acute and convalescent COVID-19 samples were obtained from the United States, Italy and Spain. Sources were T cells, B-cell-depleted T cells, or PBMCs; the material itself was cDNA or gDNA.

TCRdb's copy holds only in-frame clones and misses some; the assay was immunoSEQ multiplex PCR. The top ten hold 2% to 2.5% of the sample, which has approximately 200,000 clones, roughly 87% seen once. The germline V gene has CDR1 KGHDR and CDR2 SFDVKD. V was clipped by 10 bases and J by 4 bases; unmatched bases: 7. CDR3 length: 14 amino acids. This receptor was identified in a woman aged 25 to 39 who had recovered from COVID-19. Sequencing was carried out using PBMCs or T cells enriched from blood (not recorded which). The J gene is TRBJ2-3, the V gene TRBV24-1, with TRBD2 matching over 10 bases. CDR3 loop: CATKKAGGPDTQYF. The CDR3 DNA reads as TGTGCCACAAAAAAAGCGGGAGGGCCAGATACGCAGTATTTT.